The 28 T cell receptor beta chains below come from one sample, sequenced in a study of CD8 T cells in ankylosing spondylitis. TCRdb re-called the 5' RACE reads with MiXCR, one entry per CDR3 protein. Of fewer than 200,000 distinct CDR3 sequences in the sample, around 8.9% were seen once. Source material: blood, either unsorted or a sorted T cell fraction (not recorded which). Receptor source: a female donor with ankylosing spondylitis or in good health (not recorded which).

In its sample, this clonotype was seen many times. The gene calls are TRBV12-3 or TRBV12-4 and TRBJ2-5, with no clear D. Trimming left V 9 bases short and J 5 bases short, with 10 bases between. The CDR3 extends over 11 amino acids. CDR3 nucleotides: TGTGCCAGTGGCCACGGGGAGACCCAGTACTTC. This translates into CASGHGETQYF.

A word on this clonotype: It is likely a read error, because the conserved phenylalanine at the end of the CDR3 is missing. The rearrangement links TRBV4-3 to TRBJ1-1; D gene unclear. Germline V CDR1 and CDR2: LGHNA, YSLEER. The CDR3 is 13 amino acids. The V and J ends lost 0 bases and 6 bases respectively, with 8 bases between them. The CDR3 loop reads CASSQEEGAEAFS. CDR3 nucleotide sequence: TGCGCCAGCAGCCAAGAGGAGGGAGCTGAAGCTTTCTCT.

This chain uses TRBV5-5 with TRBJ2-7; D is tentatively TRBD1 or TRBD2 (6 bases each). The CDR3 sequence is 16 residues long. Germline lookup yields CDR1 SGHKS and CDR2 YYEKEE (reference sequence). Trimming left V 4 bases short and J 3 bases short, with 20 bases between. The CDR3 DNA sequence: TGTGCCAGCAGCCTAAAGGACAGAGGGGGACTCTACGAGCAGTACTTC. Protein product: CASSLKDRGGLYEQYF.

V usage is TRBV27 and J usage is TRBJ2-2; D is perhaps TRBD1 (5 bases). Germline assignment: CDR1 MNHEY and CDR2 SMNVEV (reference sequence). With 4 bases removed from V and 0 bases from J, the gap between germline ends came to 12 bases. The CDR3 loop spans 16 amino acids. The CDR3 DNA follows: TGTGCCAGCAGTTCGGACACCACCGCGAACACCGGGGAGCTGTTTTTT. This codes for CASSSDTTANTGELFF.

Many counts were recorded for this clonotype. V gene TRBV6-1 combines with J gene TRBJ1-1; 8 nucleotides line up with TRBD1. CDR1 is MNHNS and CDR2 is SASEGT in the germline V gene. The CDR3 consists of 14 residues. Trimming removed 8 bases from V and 1 base from J; junction bases left unmatched: 6. In DNA form, the CDR3 reads TGTGCCAGCGTAGAGGACAGGGCGAACACTGAAGCTTTCTTT. Residues: CASVEDRANTEAFF.

This clonotype appeared a few times. V usage is TRBV9 and J usage is TRBJ2-1; 9 nucleotides line up with TRBD1. Germline-derived CDR1 and CDR2 are SGDLS and YYNGEE. Trimming took 3 bases from V and 8 from J; bases not matched to a gene: 12. The CDR3 sequence is 16 residues long. DNA of the CDR3: TGTGCCAGCAGCGGTAGATTGGGACAGGGTGCAGATGAGCAGTTCTTC. Translated, it gives CASSGRLGQGADEQFF.

This clonotype has just one count. CDR3 sequence reads: CASGSGPSYEQYF. The DNA for the CDR3 is TGTGCCAGTGGTAGCGGGCCCTCCTACGAGCAGTACTTC. This rearrangement joins TRBV19 to TRBJ2-7; 7 bases line up with TRBD2. V was pared by 8 bases and J by 0 bases, with 4 bases of the junction left unmatched. Per germline, CDR1 LNHDA and CDR2 SQIVND (reference sequence). The CDR3 runs 13 residues.

This chain's CDR3 is CAWSLESYEQYF. In DNA, the CDR3 is TGTGCCTGGAGCCTAGAGTCCTACGAGCAGTACTTC. V usage is TRBV30 and J usage is TRBJ2-7, with D hard to call. CDR3 length: 12 amino acids. The V and J ends lost 3 bases and 1 base respectively, with 7 bases between them. Germline V gene sequence: CDR1 GTSNPN, CDR2 SVGIG (reference sequence).

The chain employs TRBV14 and TRBJ2-1, with TRBD2 matching over 9 bases. V lost 1 base, J lost 2 bases, and 6 bases stayed unmatched. The CDR3 length is 17 residues. From germline, CDR1 is SGHDN and CDR2 FVKESK. CDR3: CASSQGVAGAPYNEQFF. CDR3 in DNA: TGTGCCAGCAGCCAAGGAGTAGCGGGAGCCCCCTACAATGAGCAGTTCTTC.

This clonotype came up a few times. CDR3 amino acids: CASSSPRGPYEQYF. CDR3 coding DNA: TGTGCCAGCAGCTCCCCTCGGGGGCCCTACGAGCAGTACTTC. The chain combines TRBV7-9 with TRBJ2-7, with D perhaps being TRBD1 or TRBD2 (6 bases each). V lost 4 bases and J 2 bases, leaving 12 bases between the germline ends. CDR1 is SEHNR, CDR2 FQNEAQ, per germline (reference sequence). The CDR3 length is 14 residues. The whole variable domain, remainder taken from reference TRBV7-9 and TRBJ2-7, is DTGVSQNPRHKITKRGQNVTFRCDPISEHNRLYWYRQTLGQGPEFLTYFQNEAQLEKSRLLSDRFSAERPKGSFSTLEIQRTEQGDSAMYLCASSSPRGPYEQYFGPGTRLTVT.

This clonotype was detected a few times. The chain's CDR3 is CASSLGGFRDTEAFF. CDR3 sequence (DNA): TGCGCCAGCAGCCTGGGAGGGTTTCGGGACACTGAAGCTTTCTTT. The gene calls are TRBV10-1 and TRBJ1-1; D not resolved. This CDR3 is 15 amino acids long. Germline V gives CDR1 WNHNN, CDR2 SYGVQD (reference sequence). V lost 6 bases to trimming and J lost 3 bases, with 17 bases between them.

This clonotype was recorded a few times. This sequence joins TRBV3-1 and TRBJ2-5, with 9 bases lining up with TRBD1. The CDR3 spans 17 residues. The germline V gene encodes CDR1 LGHDT and CDR2 YNNKEL (reference sequence). V lost 2 bases to trimming and J lost 5 bases; unmatched junction nucleotides: 12. CDR3 bases: TGTGCCAGCAGCCAACGGTCGAACAGGGGGCGGTGGGAGACCCAGTACTTC. Its translation is CASSQRSNRGRWETQYF.

This clonotype was seen a few times. The chain couples TRBV27 to TRBJ2-3; D is possibly TRBD1 or TRBD2 (5 bases each). Germline V lookup: CDR1 MNHEY, CDR2 SMNVEV (reference sequence). V was cut by 1 base and J by 2 bases, with 10 bases left in between. This CDR3 is built from 15 residues. CDR3 DNA: TGTGCCAGCAGTTTATGGGACGGTTCCACAGATACGCAGTATTTT. Its translation: CASSLWDGSTDTQYF.

This clonotype was counted only a few times. The chain uses TRBV7-9 and TRBJ2-4; D is perhaps TRBD2 (6 bases). V was clipped by 4 bases and J by 3 bases, with 34 bases between them. CDR1 is SEHNR, CDR2 FQNEAQ, per germline (reference sequence). The CDR3 sequence is 22 residues long. The CDR3 DNA reads as TGTGCCAGCAGCTGCCCGACCCGAACTAGCAGGCTTCTCACTGGGGGCAAAAACATTCAGTACTTC. Protein: CASSCPTRTSRLLTGGKNIQYF. The whole variable domain, remainder taken from reference TRBV7-9 and TRBJ2-4, is DTGVSQNPRHKITKRGQNVTFRCDPISEHNRLYWYRQTLGQGPEFLTYFQNEAQLEKSRLLSDRFSAERPKGSFSTLEIQRTEQGDSAMYLCASSCPTRTSRLLTGGKNIQYFGAGTRLSVL.

At least ten counts were recorded for this clonotype. The chain links TRBV11-2 to TRBJ1-1; D is undetermined. This CDR3 is built from 14 residues. V was trimmed by 5 bases and J by 0 bases, leaving 10 bases between them. Germline values: CDR1 SGHAT, CDR2 FQNNGV. The CDR3 DNA reads TGTGCCAGCAGCGCGGGCCTTATGAACACTGAAGCTTTCTTT. Its translation: CASSAGLMNTEAFF.

The V gene is TRBV27, the J gene TRBJ2-7, with D tentatively TRBD1 (5 bases). Trimming took off 2 bases at V and 4 bases at J, with 9 bases between the two ends. The CDR3 is 13 residues long. Germline V gene sequence: CDR1 MNHEY, CDR2 SMNVEV (reference sequence). CDR3 sequence: CASSLTRAYEQYF. The CDR3 DNA reads as TGTGCCAGCAGTTTAACCAGGGCTTACGAGCAGTACTTC.

At least ten counts were recorded for this clonotype. The chain has TRBV4-3 and TRBJ2-7; possibly TRBD1 for D (6 bases). Germline V gives CDR1 LGHNA, CDR2 YSLEER. Trimming removed 3 bases from V and 4 bases from J, with 10 bases in between. CDR3 length: 13 amino acids. The CDR3 protein is CASSQEQGYEQYF. CDR3 nucleotides: TGCGCCAGCAGCCAGGAACAGGGTTACGAGCAGTACTTC.

In its sample, this clonotype was seen a few times. This chain uses TRBV20-1 with TRBJ2-7, with D perhaps given as TRBD1 or TRBD2 (5 bases each). In germline, CDR1 is DFQATT, CDR2 SNEGSKA (reference sequence). This CDR3 contains 12 residues. The ends were cut back, 1 base at V and 5 bases at J, with 9 bases in the middle. The CDR3 DNA reads TGCAGTGCTAGAGGGGGGTTTCACGAGCAGTACTTC. This sequence encodes CSARGGFHEQYF.

Only a few counts were recorded for this clonotype. The chain combines TRBV4-1 with TRBJ1-2, with D tentatively TRBD1 (5 bases). Germline lookup yields CDR1 MGHRA and CDR2 YSYEKL. Trimming shortened V by 2 bases and J by 2 bases, and 9 bases separated the two germline ends. The CDR3 runs to 14 residues. CDR3 coding DNA: TGCGCCAGCAGCCAACAGGGTATGAACTATGGCTACACCTTC. This codes for CASSQQGMNYGYTF.

In its sample, this clonotype was seen a few times. This chain joins TRBV4-1 and TRBJ2-1; D unresolved. The V end lost 2 bases, the J end lost 5 bases, and 13 bases lay between the germline ends. Germline V gives CDR1 MGHRA, CDR2 YSYEKL. The CDR3 has 15 amino acids. Written as DNA, the CDR3 is TGCGCCAGCAGCCAAACTCGGACGGACCACAATGAGCAGTTCTTC. Translation: CASSQTRTDHNEQFF.

This clonotype was detected ten times or more. This chain uses TRBV6-1 with TRBJ2-2; TRBD2 agrees at 14 bases. CDR1 is MNHNS, CDR2 SASEGT, per germline. V was clipped by 6 bases and J by 3 bases; unmatched bases: 6. The CDR3 covers 17 residues. The CDR3 is CASSHQGLAGDTGELFF. The CDR3 DNA is TGTGCCAGCAGCCACCAGGGACTAGCGGGGGACACCGGGGAGCTGTTTTTT.

This clonotype turned up a few times. The V call is TRBV4-3, the J call TRBJ2-1; 8 nucleotides match TRBD2. CDR1 and CDR2 from the germline V gene are LGHNA and YSLEER. This CDR3 is built from 17 residues. V gave up 0 bases and J gave up 1 base; unmatched junction bases: 5. CDR3 in amino acids: CASSQEKAGVSYNEQFF. CDR3 coding DNA: TGCGCCAGCAGCCAAGAGAAAGCGGGGGTTTCCTACAATGAGCAGTTCTTC.

This clonotype showed up just a few times. This chain connects TRBV6-2 or TRBV6-3 to TRBJ1-2, with D unclear. This CDR3 region has 21 residues. Trimming shortened V by 0 bases and J by 4 bases, and 30 bases separated the two germline ends. Germline CDR1 MNHEY, CDR2 SVGEGT. The CDR3 is CASSYSLGGRPISGFVYGYTF. In DNA, the CDR3 is TGTGCCAGCAGTTACTCTTTGGGAGGCAGACCCATTTCTGGATTCGTCTATGGCTACACCTTC.

The chain has TRBV10-3 and TRBJ2-5, with unresolved D. The CDR3 has 11 amino acids. Germline V gene lookup returns CDR1 ENHRY and CDR2 SYGVKD. Trimming removed 2 bases at V and 5 bases at J, with 3 bases between. For the CDR3, the DNA is TGTGCCATCAGTGAGCGGGAGACCCAGTACTTC. It translates to CAISERETQYF.

This clonotype was seen only a few times. The chain combines TRBV28 with TRBJ2-3, with a weak D call TRBD2 (5 bases). The CDR3 is 15 amino acids. Looked up from germline, CDR1 is MDHEN and CDR2 is SYDVKM. V lost 5 bases and J 5 bases, leaving 17 bases between the germline ends. CDR3 coding DNA: TGTGCCAGCAGTCCTATAAATAGCGTTAGAGATACGCAGTATTTT. As protein: CASSPINSVRDTQYF.

This clonotype occurred many times. As DNA, the CDR3 is TGTGCCACCAGGACAGGGGGCTCCTACGAGCAGTACTTC. Residues: CATRTGGSYEQYF. V gene TRBV15 combines with J gene TRBJ2-7; 9 bases map to TRBD1. With 6 bases clipped from V and 0 bases from J, the junction kept 0 bases outside the gene matches. Germline V lookup: CDR1 LNHNV, CDR2 YYDKDF (reference sequence). This CDR3 is 13 amino acids long.

The rearrangement joins TRBV4-3 to TRBJ1-2, with D possibly matching TRBD1 (5 bases). Between the trimmed V and J ends, which lost 0 bases and 5 bases, there was a span of 13 bases. The CDR3 is made up of 15 amino acids. CDR1 is LGHNA and CDR2 is YSLEER in the germline V gene. In DNA, the CDR3 is TGCGCCAGCAGCCAAGATCTTTCAGGGCAATATGGCTACACCTTC. This translates into CASSQDLSGQYGYTF.

The V and J genes are TRBV7-9 and TRBJ2-5, with 9 bases lining up with TRBD1. This CDR3 comprises 14 residues. The V gene's germline CDR1 is SEHNR and CDR2 FQNEAQ (reference sequence). Trimming took 5 bases from V and 5 from J; bases not matched to a gene: 6. CDR3 residues: CASSPRTGVETQYF. The CDR3 DNA follows: TGTGCCAGCAGCCCCAGGACAGGGGTTGAGACCCAGTACTTC.